This T cell receptor (beta chain) was captured in a study of T cell changes during pregnancy in multiple sclerosis. The method was immunoSEQ multiplex PCR; TCRdb's version includes in-frame clones alone and lacks a portion of them. This table holds tens of thousands of clones, 75% to 95% found once. Germline V gene lookup returns CDR1 SGHVS and CDR2 FNYEAQ. There are 14 residues in the CDR3. V lost 1 base and J lost 7; bases outside the gene matches: 3. This rearrangement joins TRBV7-6 to TRBJ1-4, with 7 positions matching TRBD1. The input for sequencing was CD8+ T cells from peripheral blood mononuclear cells, taken in the second trimester of pregnancy. The clonotype was recovered from a female donor with multiple sclerosis, enrolled in a pregnancy study. CDR3 in amino acids: CASSLERGPEKLFF. The DNA for the CDR3 is TGTGCCAGCAGCTTAGAGAGGGGGCCTGAAAAACTGTTTTTT.